The clone carrying this T cell receptor beta chain came up many times. The antigen remains unidentified. The record originates from a study of identical twins. Points from the study as a whole: These conclusions were based on statistical analysis (cross-sectional, not following the same donors). Part of the zero-insertion signal could reflect confounding by invariant MAIT and iNKT cells. Out-of-frame beta sequences exhibited a weaker degree of excess twin sharing.

The CDR3 consists of 15 residues. From germline, CDR1 is SQVTM and CDR2 ANQGSEA. The V end lost 7 bases, the J end lost 0 bases, and 18 bases lay between the germline ends. TCRdb reanalysed the 5' RACE reads using MiXCR and keeps one entry per CDR3 protein. Of 220,000 or so distinct CDR3 sequences listed, roughly 7% were seen once; the top ten hold roughly 3.7%. These same data were also listed under a study on yellow fever vaccine responses in identical twins. That report notes: Reports say the vaccine T cell response in twins looked partly convergent and partly personalized.

The chain uses TRBV29-1 and TRBJ1-1; D unresolved. Material: memory (CD45RO+) T cells sorted from blood. This receptor was identified in a woman aged 18-29 years in good health. DNA of the CDR3: TGCAGCGCCAGCCCAGCCCGAAGGGTGAACACTGAAGCTTTCTTT. Its translation is CSASPARRVNTEAFF.